A single sample gave rise to the 15 T cell receptor beta chains below, sequenced in a study of blood T cells in healthy people across ages. Using a J-beta primer mix together with a sample-barcoded 5' primer, a second PCR was run for about 6 to 11 cycles. MiXCR, run by TCRdb on the 5' RACE reads, gives a single entry per CDR3 protein. The sample lists some 1.6 million distinct CDR3 sequences; almost 35% were seen once. The specimen sequenced was blood. These receptor sequences come from a woman in her twenties or thirties in good health.

The V call is TRBV20-1, the J call TRBJ2-7, with TRBD1 as a possible D gene (6 bases). This CDR3 contains 14 residues. Between the trimmed V and J ends, which lost 5 bases and 0 bases, there was a span of 14 bases. Germline V gene data show CDR1 as DFQATT and CDR2 as SNEGSKA (reference sequence). Here the CDR3 DNA reads TGCAGTGCTCTTAGGACAGCCAGCTCCTACGAGCAGTACTTC. It codes for CSALRTASSYEQYF.

Notes on this clonotype: A read error may produce the germline difference seen at one junction end. This chain joins TRBV5-1 and TRBJ2-1; D possibly uses TRBD1 or TRBD2 (5 bases each). The CDR3 covers 17 residues. Per germline, CDR1 SGHRS and CDR2 YFSETQ. The CDR3 protein is CASSTSLWDHSYNERFF. In DNA form, the CDR3 reads TGCGCCAGCAGCACAAGCCTGTGGGACCACTCCTACAATGAGCGGTTCTTC.

J is TRBJ2-3 and V is TRBV20-1, with 8 positions matching TRBD2. The CDR3 is made up of 13 amino acids. Germline V lookup: CDR1 DFQATT, CDR2 SNEGSKA (reference sequence). V lost 5 bases to trimming and J lost 3 bases; unmatched junction nucleotides: 4. Here the CDR3 DNA reads TGCAGTGCTCGACTAGCGTGGACAGATACGCAGTATTTT. Protein product: CSARLAWTDTQYF.

About this clonotype itself: A read error may explain this, as a much larger clone is one base away. This chain links TRBV12-3 or TRBV12-4 with TRBJ2-7; D call uncertain. The ends were cut back, 5 bases at V and 4 bases at J, with 15 bases in the middle. The CDR3 is 14 residues long. CDR3 residues: CASSITEVLYEQYF. The CDR3 DNA is TGTGCCAGCAGTATTACAGAGGTTCTTTACGAGCAGTACTTC.

This clonotype was found a few times. The chain couples TRBV9 to TRBJ2-3; TRBD2 aligns across 12 bases. CDR1 is SGDLS and CDR2 is YYNGEE in the germline V gene. Trimming removed 2 bases from V and 5 bases from J; junction bases left unmatched: 6. This CDR3 has 16 amino acids. CDR3 loop: CASSVGGLAGRDTQYF. CDR3 coding DNA: TGTGCCAGCAGCGTGGGCGGACTAGCGGGACGAGATACGCAGTATTTT.

In its sample, this clonotype was seen a few times. The rearrangement links TRBV7-7 to TRBJ2-3; the match to TRBD2 covers 12 bases. V was pared by 5 bases and J by 2 bases, with 5 bases of the junction left unmatched. The CDR3 loop spans 16 amino acids. Per the germline V gene, CDR1 is SSHAT and CDR2 is FNYEAQ (reference sequence). CDR3 region: CASSKGLAGPTDTQYF. The CDR3 bases are TGTGCCAGCAGCAAGGGACTAGCGGGCCCCACAGATACGCAGTATTTT.

The chain employs TRBV18 and TRBJ2-2; TRBD1 is a possible D gene (6 bases). This CDR3 contains 15 residues. Per germline, CDR1 KGHSH and CDR2 LQKENI. The V end was cut by 3 bases, the J end by 6 bases, with 14 bases between. In DNA, the CDR3 is TGTGCCAGCTCACCCATCTACAGGGTGTCCGGGGAGCTGTTTTTT. Its translation is CASSPIYRVSGELFF.

This clonotype was observed many times. J is TRBJ2-1 and V is TRBV6-2 or TRBV6-3; possible D gene TRBD1, 5 bases. The germline V gene has CDR1 MNHEY and CDR2 SVGEGT. The CDR3 spans 13 residues. V lost 4 bases, J lost 8 bases, and 12 bases lay in between. CDR3 residues: CASSSFGRDEQFF. CDR3 sequence (DNA): TGTGCCAGCAGTTCCTTCGGCAGGGATGAGCAGTTCTTC.

The V call is TRBV20-1, the J call TRBJ2-3; D perhaps matches TRBD2 (6 bases). Trimming removed 6 bases from V and 2 bases from J, with 18 bases in between. The CDR3 is 15 amino acids. Germline V lookup: CDR1 DFQATT, CDR2 SNEGSKA (reference sequence). CDR3 sequence: CSAEIQRRDTDTQYF. For the CDR3, the DNA is TGCAGTGCCGAGATCCAGCGGAGGGACACAGATACGCAGTATTTT.

This clonotype was observed at least ten times. V usage is TRBV4-1 and J usage is TRBJ2-7, with unresolved D. V gave up 1 base and J gave up 2 bases, with 6 bases separating them. The CDR3 consists of 13 residues. Germline V CDR1 and CDR2: MGHRA, YSYEKL. The CDR3 coding sequence is TGCGCCAGCAGCCAAGGGTACCCCTACGAGCAGTACTTC. Protein product: CASSQGYPYEQYF.

The CDR3 DNA is TGTGCCAGCAGCGTAGGCCGGGACAGCTATGGCTACACCTTC. This sequence encodes CASSVGRDSYGYTF. This chain connects TRBV9 to TRBJ1-2; TRBD1 aligns across 7 bases. CDR1 is SGDLS and CDR2 is YYNGEE in the germline V gene. CDR3 length: 14 residues. After removal of 0 bases from V and 4 bases from J, the junction contained 3 bases not matched to a gene. The entire variable domain, with the rest obtained from reference TRBV9 and TRBJ1-2, is as follows: DSGVTQTPKHLITATGQRVTLRCSPRSGDLSVYWYQQSLDQGLQFLIQYYNGEERAKGNILERFSAQQFPDLHSELNLSSLELGDSALYFCASSVGRDSYGYTFGSGTRLTVV.

J is TRBJ2-3 and V is TRBV27; D is ambiguous. The CDR3 extends over 16 amino acids. Trimming took off 6 bases at V and 3 bases at J, with 19 bases between the two ends. Germline loops: CDR1 MNHEY, CDR2 SMNVEV (reference sequence). CDR3 region: CASRDIWEIGTDTQYF. As DNA, the CDR3 is TGTGCCAGCAGAGATATTTGGGAAATCGGAACAGATACGCAGTATTTT.

The chain uses TRBV12-3 or TRBV12-4 and TRBJ2-5; TRBD1 or TRBD2 may be the D gene (5 bases each). The germline V and J ends were trimmed by 5 bases and 2 bases, with 15 bases remaining between them. The CDR3 has 15 amino acids. This CDR3 is CASSLDVGEQETQYF. The CDR3 coding sequence is TGTGCCAGCAGTCTAGACGTGGGGGAACAAGAGACCCAGTACTTC.

The table lists this clonotype with a few counts. The chain has TRBV6-4 and TRBJ2-3, with 7 bases aligning to TRBD1. The CDR3 length is 12 residues. Trimming cost V 2 bases and J 9 bases; bases outside gene matches: 2. Germline V lookup: CDR1 MRHNA, CDR2 SNTAGT. In DNA form, the CDR3 reads TGTGCCAGCAGTGACGCACAGGGGACGCAGTATTTT. This encodes CASSDAQGTQYF.

This clonotype was picked up a small number of times. The chain employs TRBV20-1 and TRBJ2-7; TRBD1 matches at 7 bases. Germline values: CDR1 DFQATT, CDR2 SNEGSKA (reference sequence). Trimming removed 2 bases from V and 2 bases from J; junction bases left unmatched: 9. This CDR3 region has 15 residues. The CDR3 region has the DNA TGCAGTGCTAGATATTCGGGGACAGACACCTACGAGCAGTACTTC. This codes for CSARYSGTDTYEQYF.